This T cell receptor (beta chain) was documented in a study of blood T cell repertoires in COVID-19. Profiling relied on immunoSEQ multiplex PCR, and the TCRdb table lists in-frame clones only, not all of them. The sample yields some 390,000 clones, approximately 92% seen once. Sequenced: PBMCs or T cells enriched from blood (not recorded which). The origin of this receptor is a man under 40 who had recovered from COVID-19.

CDR3: CASSVGSSYEQYF. DNA for the CDR3: TGTGCCAGCAGCGTGGGTAGCTCCTACGAGCAGTACTTC. The chain is built from TRBV5-4 and TRBJ2-7; D uncertain. The V end lost 4 bases, the J end lost 0 bases, and 8 bases lay between the germline ends. Per germline, CDR1 SGHNT and CDR2 YYREEE (reference sequence). This CDR3 has 13 residues. The complete variable domain, with remaining parts taken from reference TRBV5-4 and TRBJ2-7, reads ETGVTQSPTHLIKTRGQQVTLRCSSQSGHNTVSWYQQALGQGPQFIFQYYREEENGRGNFPPRFSGLQFPNYSSELNVNALELDDSALYLCASSVGSSYEQYFGPGTRLTVT.